What follows are 19 T cell receptor beta chains derived from one specimen sequenced in a study of blood T cell repertoires in COVID-19. The assay was immunoSEQ multiplex PCR, and TCRdb's table has in-frame clones only and misses some. The repertoire holds 300,000 to 350,000 clones, with over 90% as singletons. The source material was PBMCs or T cells enriched from blood (not recorded which). The origin of the receptors is a young woman who had been exposed to COVID-19.

The DNA of the CDR3 is TGTGCCAGCAGCCGGAAACTCAACAGGGGGCGCGTGTATGGTAACTATGGCTACACCTTC. This gives the protein CASSRKLNRGRVYGNYGYTF. The V gene is TRBV3-1 (or the pseudogene TRBV3-2), the J gene TRBJ1-2; 9 bases are a match to TRBD1. The CDR3 runs 20 residues. J lost 1 base, V lost 4 bases, and 19 bases had no gene match. Germline V gene lookup returns CDR1 LGHDT and CDR2 YNNKEL (reference sequence).

The chain employs TRBV5-5 and TRBJ1-5; 7 bases are a match to TRBD1. The CDR3 contains 14 residues. Germline V gene data show CDR1 as SGHKS and CDR2 as YYEKEE (reference sequence). Unmatched junction bases numbered 3, after V lost 0 bases and J lost 6 bases. DNA of the CDR3: TGTGCCAGCAGCTTGGGACAGGGAATTCAGCCCCAGCATTTT. Translation gives CASSLGQGIQPQHF.

The chain joins TRBV4-3 to TRBJ2-4, with D uncertain. Germline loops: CDR1 LGHNA, CDR2 YSLEER. Trimming took 2 bases from V and 0 from J, leaving 8 bases between them. This CDR3 comprises 15 residues. The CDR3 loop reads CASSQTYVAKNIQYF. CDR3 DNA sequence: TGCGCCAGCAGCCAAACCTACGTAGCCAAAAACATTCAGTACTTC.

This clone has a single count. DNA of the CDR3: TGTGCCAGCAGAACCCACGGCGGCACCGGGAACACTGAAGCTTTCTTT. Amino acid sequence: CASRTHGGTGNTEAFF. The chain is built from TRBV7-8 and TRBJ1-1; D not resolved. CDR3 size: 16 residues. CDR1 SGHVS and CDR2 FQNEAQ come from the germline V gene. Trimming took off 6 bases at V and 1 base at J, with 18 bases between the two ends.

The chain links TRBV7-9 to TRBJ1-2, with D maybe TRBD1 (5 bases). The CDR3 loop spans 13 amino acids. V lost 5 bases, J lost 4 bases, and 11 bases lay in between. Germline CDR1 reads SEHNR; CDR2 reads FQNEAQ (reference sequence). In DNA, the CDR3 is TGTGCCAGCAGCCCCGGGGGGGGCTATGGCTACACCTTC. Translated: CASSPGGGYGYTF.

A note on this clone: Germline and junction disagree at one end, which may indicate a read error. The rearrangement links TRBV25-1 to TRBJ1-2, with D possibly being TRBD1 (5 bases). The CDR3 is 11 amino acids. The germline V gene encodes CDR1 MGHDK and CDR2 SYGVNS. The CDR3 DNA reads TGTGCCAGCAGCCGTGGCAGGGTGGTCCTCTTC. Its translation is CASSRGRVVLF.

As to this clone: In the same sample, other DNA sequences code for this CDR3. V is TRBV5-1 and J is TRBJ1-1, with a tentative D call TRBD1 (6 bases). Looked up from germline, CDR1 is SGHRS and CDR2 is YFSETQ. This CDR3 has 14 amino acids. V was pared by 4 bases and J by 1 base, with 11 bases between. As DNA, the CDR3 is TGCGCCAGCAGCCTCGACAGGCCGAACACTGAAGCTTTCTTT. Its protein is CASSLDRPNTEAFF.

The V and J genes are TRBV18 and TRBJ1-2; perhaps TRBD1 as D (5 bases). Trimming shortened V by 3 bases and J by 5 bases, and 13 bases separated the two germline ends. CDR1 and CDR2 from the germline V gene are KGHSH and LQKENI. This CDR3 region has 14 residues. This CDR3 reads CASSPEQEYYGYTF. CDR3 nucleotide sequence: TGTGCCAGCTCACCGGAACAGGAGTATTATGGCTACACCTTC. Supplemented by reference TRBV18 and TRBJ1-2, the full variable domain reads NAGVMQNPRHLVRRRGQEARLRCSPMKGHSHVYWYRQLPEEGLKFMVYLQKENIIDESGMPKERFSAEFPKEGPSILRIQQVVRGDSAAYFCASSPEQEYYGYTFGSGTRLTVV.

This clone was counted a single time. The V and J genes are TRBV2 and TRBJ1-2, with 8 bases aligning to TRBD1. Germline V gives CDR1 SNHLY, CDR2 FYNNEI. The CDR3 runs to 15 residues. V lost 3 bases to trimming and J lost 4 bases; unmatched junction nucleotides: 7. The CDR3 is CASSEAGGEVYGYTF. Here the CDR3 DNA reads TGTGCCAGCAGTGAGGCAGGGGGCGAAGTCTATGGCTACACCTTC.

This chain uses TRBV9 with TRBJ1-2; TRBD1 matches at 7 bases. With V trimmed by 0 bases and J by 1 base, 9 bases remained unmatched. Germline values: CDR1 SGDLS, CDR2 YYNGEE. The length of the CDR3 is 17 residues. CDR3 protein: CASSVDDRQGGNYGYTF. The CDR3 coding sequence is TGTGCCAGCAGCGTAGACGATCGCCAGGGGGGTAACTATGGCTACACCTTC.

The rearrangement links TRBV4-1 to TRBJ1-4, with 8 bases that match TRBD1. The CDR3 extends over 15 amino acids. The germline gives CDR1 MGHRA, CDR2 YSYEKL. V shed 3 bases, J shed 8 bases, and the junction held 8 bases outside the gene matches. The CDR3 coding sequence is TGCGCCAGCAGCCACCTTGACAGGGGTTTCGAAAAACTGTTTTTT. Its protein product is CASSHLDRGFEKLFF.

J is TRBJ1-2 and V is TRBV7-8; possible D gene TRBD1, 5 bases. Trimming took off 2 bases at V and 4 bases at J, with 8 bases between the two ends. The germline gives CDR1 SGHVS, CDR2 FQNEAQ. The CDR3 totals 13 residues. DNA of the CDR3: TGTGCCAGCAGCTTAAGCACAGGCTATGGCTACACCTTC. Its protein is CASSLSTGYGYTF.

The J gene is TRBJ2-1, the V gene TRBV6-6; 9 bases align to TRBD2. The germline V gene encodes CDR1 MNHNY and CDR2 SVGAGI (reference sequence). The V and J ends lost 0 bases and 5 bases, in that order; junction bases with no gene match: 5. There are 16 residues in the CDR3. The CDR3 loop reads CASSYSRSGGNNEQFF. CDR3 nucleotide sequence: TGTGCCAGCAGTTACTCGAGAAGCGGGGGGAACAATGAGCAGTTCTTC.

This rearrangement joins TRBV23-1 to TRBJ1-4; D perhaps matches TRBD1 (6 bases). TRBV23-1 is recorded as an ORF, its role being uncertain. This CDR3 has 16 residues. Trimming took 7 bases from V and 7 from J, leaving 22 bases between them. The DNA of the CDR3 is TGCGCCAGCAATAGCAAGGTTACAGGGAAAGGTGAAAAACTGTTTTTT. This translates into CASNSKVTGKGEKLFF.

V and J are TRBV18 and TRBJ1-5; a weak D match, TRBD1 (6 bases). CDR3 size: 15 residues. Germline V gene data show CDR1 as KGHSH and CDR2 as LQKENI. The ends were cut back, 6 bases at V and 5 bases at J, with 17 bases in the middle. CDR3 sequence reads: CASSPPQGLDQPQHF. DNA of the CDR3: TGTGCCAGCTCCCCGCCACAGGGCCTTGATCAGCCCCAGCATTTT.

V usage is TRBV2 and J usage is TRBJ2-7; TRBD1 agrees at 7 bases. The CDR3 is 15 residues long. J lost 3 bases, V lost 2 bases, and 7 bases had no gene match. Germline V gene sequence: CDR1 SNHLY, CDR2 FYNNEI. The CDR3 loop reads CASSEISGQIYEQYF. In DNA form, the CDR3 reads TGTGCCAGCAGTGAAATTTCGGGACAGATCTACGAGCAGTACTTC.

A single count supports this clone. The V and J genes are TRBV5-4 and TRBJ2-2; 9 nucleotides match TRBD2. V was pared by 0 bases and J by 4 bases, with 1 base of the junction left unmatched. This CDR3 has 15 amino acids. CDR1 is SGHNT and CDR2 is YYREEE in the germline V gene (reference sequence). The CDR3 reads CASSLVLAGTGELFF. In DNA form, the CDR3 reads TGTGCCAGCAGCTTGGTACTAGCGGGCACCGGGGAGCTGTTTTTT.

This CDR3 reads CASSYKGVSGNTIYF. The CDR3 DNA reads as TGTGCCAGCAGTTACAAGGGGGTCTCTGGAAACACCATATATTTT. The chain has TRBV6-5 and TRBJ1-3; D is possibly TRBD1 (6 bases). This CDR3 is built from 15 residues. V was pared by 2 bases and J by 0 bases, with 8 bases between. CDR1 MNHEY and CDR2 SVGAGI come from the germline V gene.

This chain connects TRBV19 to TRBJ1-4, with 7 nucleotides matching TRBD1. Germline loops: CDR1 LNHDA, CDR2 SQIVND (reference sequence). The trim removed 6 bases at V and 8 bases at J, leaving 9 bases unmatched. This CDR3 spans 14 amino acids. The CDR3 DNA is TGTGCCAGTAGCCCGACAGGGACTCGGGAAAAACTGTTTTTT. It specifies CASSPTGTREKLFF.